This passage covers 9 T cell receptor beta chains from one sample sequenced in a study of cytomegalovirus exposure and HLA in healthy donors. 13 Jbeta primers and 60 Vbeta primers were used for the PCR. Assay: immunoSEQ multiplex PCR; the TCRdb copy retains only in-frame clones and omits some. Counted here are about 120,000 clones, about 69% occurring once; the ten biggest clones make up over 1.5%. Sequenced: PBMCs. These receptors came from a woman between 18 and 29 years old in good health and CMV-seronegative.

The count of this clone is one. The J gene is TRBJ1-1, the V gene TRBV5-4; TRBD1 agrees at 10 bases. Germline V gene data show CDR1 as SGHNT and CDR2 as YYREEE (reference sequence). The CDR3 is 15 residues long. Germline trimming cut 4 bases from V and 7 bases from J; bases unmatched to any gene: 10. The CDR3 loop is CASSPPGQGQSEAFF. CDR3 sequence (DNA): TGTGCCAGCAGCCCCCCGGGACAGGGGCAGAGTGAAGCTTTCTTT.

This clone was observed a handful of times. The V call is TRBV6-1, the J call TRBJ1-5, with D possibly TRBD1 on 5 matching bases. CDR1 is MNHNS and CDR2 is SASEGT in the germline V gene. The V and J ends lost 3 bases and 5 bases respectively, with 14 bases between them. The CDR3 consists of 15 residues. CDR3 residues: CASSERQARDQPQHF. CDR3 in DNA: TGTGCCAGCAGTGAGCGGCAGGCCAGGGATCAGCCCCAGCATTTT.

The gene calls are TRBV19 and TRBJ1-1; the D is unclear. The V gene lost 2 bases and the J gene lost 8 bases, with 6 bases spanning the gap. This CDR3 has 11 residues. Germline assignment: CDR1 LNHDA and CDR2 SQIVND (reference sequence). For the CDR3, the DNA is TGTGCCAGTAGTATATTGACAGAAGCTTTCTTT. Translation: CASSILTEAFF.

This clone was detected a few times. The genes are TRBV6-4 and TRBJ2-7, with D possibly TRBD2 on 6 matching bases. The CDR3 totals 13 residues. CDR1 MRHNA and CDR2 SNTAGT come from the germline V gene. V lost 6 bases and J 4 bases, leaving 13 bases between the germline ends. The CDR3 spells CASSVRERYEQYF. Written as DNA, the CDR3 is TGTGCCAGCAGCGTCCGGGAGAGGTACGAGCAGTACTTC.

In DNA, the CDR3 is TGCGCCAGCAGCTTGTTAGAACAGGCACTCAACCCGGTAGCGGGGCCCCAGCATTTT. It translates to CASSLLEQALNPVAGPQHF. V is TRBV5-1 and J is TRBJ1-5; weak D call: TRBD1 (5 bases). CDR1 and CDR2 (germline): SGHRS, YFSETQ. Trimming took off 1 base at V and 9 bases at J, with 29 bases between the two ends. This CDR3 is 19 amino acids long.

The chain's CDR3 is CASTYIGQGDYGYTF. The CDR3 nucleotides are TGTGCCAGCACCTACATAGGACAGGGTGACTATGGCTACACCTTC. The chain has TRBV27 and TRBJ1-2; 8 nucleotides line up with TRBD1. Germline V gene sequence: CDR1 MNHEY, CDR2 SMNVEV (reference sequence). This CDR3 is 15 amino acids long. Unmatched junction bases numbered 10, after V lost 7 bases and J lost 3 bases.

The chain uses TRBV6-5 and TRBJ2-7; D gene ambiguous. Trimming left V 4 bases short and J 0 bases short, with 10 bases between. CDR1 MNHEY and CDR2 SVGAGI come from the germline V gene. The CDR3 sequence is 14 residues long. DNA for the CDR3: TGTGCCAGCAGTTCCACACCGCTCTCCTACGAGCAGTACTTC. Protein product: CASSSTPLSYEQYF.

The chain combines TRBV29-1 with TRBJ2-2; 8 bases agree with TRBD2. Per germline, CDR1 SQVTM and CDR2 ANQGSEA. The CDR3 runs 14 residues. J was trimmed by 5 bases and V by 4 bases; bases with no gene match: 6. The CDR3 region is CSVGPGGGTGELFF. CDR3 DNA: TGCAGCGTTGGGCCGGGAGGGGGAACCGGGGAGCTGTTTTTT.

The rearrangement links TRBV10-2 to TRBJ2-1, with 10 bases fitting TRBD1. Germline-derived CDR1 and CDR2 are WSHSY and SAAADI. The V segment lost 0 bases and the J segment 15 bases; nucleotides outside the gene matches: 11. The CDR3 length is 15 residues. The CDR3 here is CASSESFRGQGIRFF. CDR3 DNA sequence: TGCGCCAGCAGTGAGTCTTTCCGGGGACAGGGGATTCGGTTCTTC.